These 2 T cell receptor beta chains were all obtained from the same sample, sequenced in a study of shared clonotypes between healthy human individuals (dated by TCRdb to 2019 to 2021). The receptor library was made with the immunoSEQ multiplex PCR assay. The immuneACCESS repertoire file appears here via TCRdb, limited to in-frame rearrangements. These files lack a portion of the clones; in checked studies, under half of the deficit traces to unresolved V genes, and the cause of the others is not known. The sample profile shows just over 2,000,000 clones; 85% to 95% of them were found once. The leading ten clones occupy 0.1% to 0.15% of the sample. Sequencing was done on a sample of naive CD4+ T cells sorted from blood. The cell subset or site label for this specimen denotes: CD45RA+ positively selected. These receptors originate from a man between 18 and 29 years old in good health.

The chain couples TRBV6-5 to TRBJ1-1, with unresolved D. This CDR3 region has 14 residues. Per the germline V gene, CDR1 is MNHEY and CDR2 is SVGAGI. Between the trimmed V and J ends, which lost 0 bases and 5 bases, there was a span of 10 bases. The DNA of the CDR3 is TGTGCCAGCAGTTACTCCGTGATGGGTACTGAAGCTTTCTTT. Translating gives CASSYSVMGTEAFF.

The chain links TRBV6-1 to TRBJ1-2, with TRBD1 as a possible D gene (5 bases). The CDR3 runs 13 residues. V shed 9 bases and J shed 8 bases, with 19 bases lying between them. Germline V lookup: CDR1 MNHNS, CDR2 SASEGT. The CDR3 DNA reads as TGTGCCAGGGACCCTGGGGACCAGCGGGGCTACACCTTC. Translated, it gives CARDPGDQRGYTF.